This T cell receptor beta chain was documented in a study of naive and memory T cell subsets. Two oligonucleotides, mixed equimolar, formed the beta constant-region primer covering TRBC1 and TRBC2. TCRdb ran MiXCR on the UMI-ligation and nested PCR reads and lists one entry per CDR3 protein. The data hold some 150,000 distinct CDR3 sequences, with 17% observed a single time. The CDR3 runs 12 residues. CDR1 and CDR2 (germline): SGHAT, FQNNGV. Trimming pared 1 base from V and 4 bases from J, leaving 4 bases between. This chain joins TRBV11-2 and TRBJ1-2, with D hard to call. Input material: naive CD4+ T cells from blood. The clonotype originates from a human donor in good health. The CDR3 loop reads CASSLGAYGYTF. Here the CDR3 DNA reads TGTGCCAGCAGCTTAGGGGCCTATGGCTACACCTTC. Supplemented by reference TRBV11-2 and TRBJ1-2, the full variable domain reads EAGVAQSPRYKIIEKRQSVAFWCNPISGHATLYWYQQILGQGPKLLIQFQNNGVVDDSQLPKDRFSAERLKGVDSTLKIQPAKLEDSAVYLCASSLGAYGYTFGSGTRLTVV.